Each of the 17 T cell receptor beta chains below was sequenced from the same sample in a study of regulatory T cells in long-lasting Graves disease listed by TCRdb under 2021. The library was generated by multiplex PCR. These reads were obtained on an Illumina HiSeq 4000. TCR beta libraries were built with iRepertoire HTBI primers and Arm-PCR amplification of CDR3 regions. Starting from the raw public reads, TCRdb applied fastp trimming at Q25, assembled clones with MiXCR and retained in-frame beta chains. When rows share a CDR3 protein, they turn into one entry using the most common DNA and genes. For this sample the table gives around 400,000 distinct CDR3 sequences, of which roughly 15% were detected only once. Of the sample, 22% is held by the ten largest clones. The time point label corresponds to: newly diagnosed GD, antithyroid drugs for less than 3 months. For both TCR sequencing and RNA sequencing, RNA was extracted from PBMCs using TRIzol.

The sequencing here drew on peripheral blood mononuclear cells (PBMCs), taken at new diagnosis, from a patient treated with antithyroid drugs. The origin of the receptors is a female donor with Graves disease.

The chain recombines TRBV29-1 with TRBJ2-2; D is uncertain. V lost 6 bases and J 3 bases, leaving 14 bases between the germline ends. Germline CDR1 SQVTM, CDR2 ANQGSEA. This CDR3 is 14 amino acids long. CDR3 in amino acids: CSVLALTDTGELFF. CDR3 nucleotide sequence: TGCAGCGTCCTCGCCTTGACGGACACCGGGGAGCTGTTTTTT.

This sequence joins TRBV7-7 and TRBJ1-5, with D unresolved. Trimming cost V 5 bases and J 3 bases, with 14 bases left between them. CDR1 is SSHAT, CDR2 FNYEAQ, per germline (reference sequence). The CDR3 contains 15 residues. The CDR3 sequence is CASSPPGTANQPQHF. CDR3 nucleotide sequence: TGTGCCAGCAGCCCCCCGGGCACAGCCAATCAGCCCCAGCATTTT.

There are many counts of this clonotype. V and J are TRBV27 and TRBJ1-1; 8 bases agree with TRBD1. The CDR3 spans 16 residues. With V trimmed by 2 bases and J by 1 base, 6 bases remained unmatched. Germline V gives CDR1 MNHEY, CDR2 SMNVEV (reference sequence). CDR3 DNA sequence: TGTGCCAGCAGTTTACTGGACAGGGTAGGGAACACTGAAGCTTTCTTT. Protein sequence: CASSLLDRVGNTEAFF.

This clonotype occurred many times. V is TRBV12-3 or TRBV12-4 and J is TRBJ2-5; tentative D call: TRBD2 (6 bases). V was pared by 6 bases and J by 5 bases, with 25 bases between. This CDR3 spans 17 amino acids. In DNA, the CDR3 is TGTGCCAGCAGCACGTTTATGGCCCGGGCTGGGAGGGAGACCCAGTACTTC. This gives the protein CASSTFMARAGRETQYF.

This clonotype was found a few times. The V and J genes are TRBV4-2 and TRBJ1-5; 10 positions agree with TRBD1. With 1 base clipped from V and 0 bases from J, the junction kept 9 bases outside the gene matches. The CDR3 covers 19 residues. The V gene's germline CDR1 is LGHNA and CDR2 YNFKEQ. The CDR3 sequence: CASSQGRGQGLISNQPQHF. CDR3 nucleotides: TGTGCCAGCAGCCAAGGCAGGGGACAGGGGTTAATTAGCAATCAGCCCCAGCATTTT.

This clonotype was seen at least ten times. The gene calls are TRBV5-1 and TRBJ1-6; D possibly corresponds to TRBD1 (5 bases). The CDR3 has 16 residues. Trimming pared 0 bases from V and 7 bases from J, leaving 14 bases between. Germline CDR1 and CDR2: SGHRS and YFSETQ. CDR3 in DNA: TGCGCCAGCAGCTTGGAGGGGCAAGGGAGCAATTCACCCCTCCACTTT. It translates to CASSLEGQGSNSPLHF.

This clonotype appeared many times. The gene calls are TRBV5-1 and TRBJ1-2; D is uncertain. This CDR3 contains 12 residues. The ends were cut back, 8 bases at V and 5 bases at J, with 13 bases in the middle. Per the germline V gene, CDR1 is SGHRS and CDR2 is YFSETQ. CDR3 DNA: TGCGCCAGTATGAGTAGCCGATATGGCTACACCTTC. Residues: CASMSSRYGYTF.

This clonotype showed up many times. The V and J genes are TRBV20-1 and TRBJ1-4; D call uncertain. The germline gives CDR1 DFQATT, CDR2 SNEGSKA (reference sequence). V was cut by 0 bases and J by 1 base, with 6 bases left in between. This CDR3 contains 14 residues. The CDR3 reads CSARDRKTNEKLFF. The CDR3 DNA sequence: TGCAGTGCTAGAGATCGTAAAACTAATGAAAAACTGTTTTTT.

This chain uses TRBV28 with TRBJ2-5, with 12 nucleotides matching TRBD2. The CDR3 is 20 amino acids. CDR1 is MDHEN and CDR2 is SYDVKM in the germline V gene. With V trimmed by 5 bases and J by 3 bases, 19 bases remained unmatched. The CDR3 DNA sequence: TGTGCCAGCAGTACTAGACTAGCGGGAGAAGAGATGGGGATCGAAGAGACCCAGTACTTC. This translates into CASSTRLAGEEMGIEETQYF.

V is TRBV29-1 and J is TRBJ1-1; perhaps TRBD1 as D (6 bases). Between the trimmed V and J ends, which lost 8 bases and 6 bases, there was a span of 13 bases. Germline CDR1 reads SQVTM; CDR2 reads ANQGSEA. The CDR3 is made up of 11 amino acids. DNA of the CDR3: TGCAGCTCAACAACAGGGCCTGAAGCTTTCTTT. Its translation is CSSTTGPEAFF.

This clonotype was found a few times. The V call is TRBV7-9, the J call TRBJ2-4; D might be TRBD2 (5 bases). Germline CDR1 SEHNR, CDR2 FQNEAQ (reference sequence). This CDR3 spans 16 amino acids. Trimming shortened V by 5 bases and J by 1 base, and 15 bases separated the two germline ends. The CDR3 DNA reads TGTGCCAGCAGCAATCCCCTCCGGGGTGCCAAAAACATTCAGTACTTC. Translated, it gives CASSNPLRGAKNIQYF.

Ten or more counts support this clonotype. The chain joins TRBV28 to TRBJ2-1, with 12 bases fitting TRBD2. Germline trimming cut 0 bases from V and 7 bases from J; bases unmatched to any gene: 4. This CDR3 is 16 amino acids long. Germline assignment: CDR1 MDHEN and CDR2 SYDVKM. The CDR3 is CASSLWTSGSFNEQFF. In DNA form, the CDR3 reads TGTGCCAGCAGTTTATGGACTAGCGGGAGCTTTAATGAGCAGTTCTTC.

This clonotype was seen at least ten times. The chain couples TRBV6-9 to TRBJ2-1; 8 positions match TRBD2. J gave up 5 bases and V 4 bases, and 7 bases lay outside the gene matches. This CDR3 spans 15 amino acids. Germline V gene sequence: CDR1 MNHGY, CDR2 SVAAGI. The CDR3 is CASSWTSSTNNEQFF. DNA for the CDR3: TGTGCCAGCAGTTGGACTAGCAGCACCAACAATGAGCAGTTCTTC.

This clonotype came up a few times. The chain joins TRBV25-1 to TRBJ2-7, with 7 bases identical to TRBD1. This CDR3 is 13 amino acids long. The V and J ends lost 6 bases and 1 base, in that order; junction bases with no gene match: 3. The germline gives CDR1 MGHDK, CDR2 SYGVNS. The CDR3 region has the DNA TGTGCCAGCAGGGGACAGACTTCCTACGAGCAGTACTTC. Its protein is CASRGQTSYEQYF.

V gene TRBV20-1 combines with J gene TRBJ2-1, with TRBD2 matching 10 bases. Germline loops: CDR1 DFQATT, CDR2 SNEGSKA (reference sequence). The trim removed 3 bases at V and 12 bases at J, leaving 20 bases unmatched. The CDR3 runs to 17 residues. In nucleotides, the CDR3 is TGCAGTGCTAGGTTTCCAGCGGGGGGGCAGGCCCCGTCAGGGCAGTTCTTC. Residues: CSARFPAGGQAPSGQFF.

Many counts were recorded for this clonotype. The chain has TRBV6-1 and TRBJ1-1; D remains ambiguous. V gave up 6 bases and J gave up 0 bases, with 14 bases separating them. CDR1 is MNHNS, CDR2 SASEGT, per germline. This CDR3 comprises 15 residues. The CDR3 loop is CASSPFLFMNTEAFF. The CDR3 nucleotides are TGTGCCAGCAGCCCTTTCTTGTTCATGAACACTGAAGCTTTCTTT.

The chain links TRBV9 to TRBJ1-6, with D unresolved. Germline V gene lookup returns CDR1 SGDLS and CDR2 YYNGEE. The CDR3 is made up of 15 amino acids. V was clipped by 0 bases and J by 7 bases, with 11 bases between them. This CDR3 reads CASSVGEGWNSPLHF. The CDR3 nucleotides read TGTGCCAGCAGCGTAGGGGAAGGGTGGAATTCACCCCTCCACTTT.